Listed below are T cell receptor beta chains from one sample, sequenced in a study of Ad26.COV2.S vaccination and SARS-CoV-2 variants. TCRdb's copy holds only in-frame clones and misses some; the assay was immunoSEQ multiplex PCR. The sample includes 360,000 or so clones, around nine tenths seen only once; the top ten take under 2%. The specimen comprised peripheral blood, sampled in a trial of Ad26.COV2.S vaccine versus placebo. Receptors originate from a person between 18 and 65 years old who received the Ad26.COV2.S COVID-19 vaccine or a placebo. Each CDR3 is given with its conserved first and last residue. Each record gives: J gene, D gene, V gene, clone size, CDR3 DNA, CDR3 protein. The D gene is left open where the match is weak. Only some rows state a clone size, as once, few, many or a class for expanded clones.

j_gene: TRBJ1-3
d_gene: TRBD1
v_gene: TRBV3-1/TRBV3-2
abundance: .
CDR3nt: TGTGCCAGCAGCTTGACAGGGGCTGGAAACACCATATATTTT
CDR3aa: CASSLTGAGNTIYF

j_gene: TRBJ2-3
d_gene: .
v_gene: TRBV7-3
abundance: .
CDR3nt: TGTGCCAGCAGCTTACAGGAGGGTTTGGGCACAGATACGCAGTATTTT
CDR3aa: CASSLQEGLGTDTQYF

j_gene: TRBJ1-2
d_gene: .
v_gene: TRBV7-9
abundance: .
CDR3nt: TGTGCCAGCAGCTGGAGGGGCCCTGGCTACACCTTC
CDR3aa: CASSWRGPGYTF

j_gene: TRBJ2-3
d_gene: TRBD2
v_gene: TRBV6-4
abundance: .
CDR3nt: TGTGCCAGCAGTGAACTAGCGGGAGAAAAAGATACGCAGTATTTT
CDR3aa: CASSELAGEKDTQYF

j_gene: TRBJ2-5
d_gene: TRBD1
v_gene: TRBV18
abundance: .
CDR3nt: TGTGCCAGCTCATCCGGGACAGCATGGGAGACCCAGTACTTC
CDR3aa: CASSSGTAWETQYF

j_gene: TRBJ1-6
d_gene: .
v_gene: TRBV27
abundance: few
CDR3nt: TGTGCCAGCAGTCCCGGTTATGATTCACCCCTCCACTTT
CDR3aa: CASSPGYDSPLHF

j_gene: TRBJ1-6
d_gene: .
v_gene: TRBV5-1
abundance: once
CDR3nt: TGCGCCAGCAGCTTGGAAGGGACCCCTCCCCTCCACTTT
CDR3aa: CASSLEGTPPLHF

j_gene: TRBJ2-3
d_gene: .
v_gene: TRBV6-5
abundance: .
CDR3nt: TGTGCCAGTCTTCAAGGAGATACGCAGTATTTT
CDR3aa: CASLQGDTQYF

j_gene: TRBJ1-5
d_gene: .
v_gene: TRBV7-8
abundance: .
CDR3nt: TGTGCCAGCAGCTTACGCGGGGGAGGTCAGCCCCAGCATTTT
CDR3aa: CASSLRGGGQPQHF

j_gene: TRBJ1-5
d_gene: .
v_gene: TRBV2
abundance: .
CDR3nt: TGTGCCAGCGGGGGGGGCCGGGGTCAGCCCCAGCATTTT
CDR3aa: CASGGGRGQPQHF

j_gene: TRBJ2-3
d_gene: .
v_gene: TRBV5-6
abundance: .
CDR3nt: TGTGCCAGCAACTCTAGGGACTCCACGGTTTCGGATACGCAGTATTTT
CDR3aa: CASNSRDSTVSDTQYF

j_gene: TRBJ1-2
d_gene: .
v_gene: TRBV10-3
abundance: .
CDR3nt: TGTGCCATCAGTCCCTCTGACAGAAACTATGGCTACACCTTC
CDR3aa: CAISPSDRNYGYTF

j_gene: TRBJ2-1
d_gene: TRBD1
v_gene: TRBV6-5
abundance: .
CDR3nt: TGTGCCAGCAGTTACGGGACAGGGGAGTACACTGAGCAGTTCTTC
CDR3aa: CASSYGTGEYTEQFF

j_gene: TRBJ2-3
d_gene: .
v_gene: TRBV7-6
abundance: .
CDR3nt: TGTGCCAGCACCAACACAGATACGCAGTATTTT
CDR3aa: CASTNTDTQYF

j_gene: TRBJ2-3
d_gene: TRBD2
v_gene: TRBV5-6
abundance: .
CDR3nt: TGTGCCAGCAGCTTTGAGGGGACTAGCGGGAGGGCAGATACGCAGTATTTT
CDR3aa: CASSFEGTSGRADTQYF

j_gene: TRBJ1-6
d_gene: .
v_gene: TRBV2
abundance: once
CDR3nt: TGTGCCAGCAGTCGGGACAACTATAATTCACCCCTCCACTTT
CDR3aa: CASSRDNYNSPLHF

j_gene: TRBJ2-5
d_gene: .
v_gene: TRBV28
abundance: .
CDR3nt: TGTGCCACCGCAACGGGGTCCCAAGAGACCCAGTACTTC
CDR3aa: CATATGSQETQYF

j_gene: TRBJ1-5
d_gene: .
v_gene: TRBV30
abundance: once
CDR3nt: TGTGCCTGGAGCCCCGGGGGGTCGGAACAGCCCCAGCATTTT
CDR3aa: CAWSPGGSEQPQHF

j_gene: TRBJ1-1
d_gene: TRBD1
v_gene: TRBV15
abundance: once
CDR3nt: TGTGCCACCAGCAGAGTGGGGGACAGGAACACTGAAGCTTTCTTT
CDR3aa: CATSRVGDRNTEAFF

j_gene: TRBJ1-2
d_gene: TRBD1
v_gene: TRBV4-1
abundance: .
CDR3nt: TGCGCCAGCAGCCAAGACGGGACAGGGCTTCATGGCTACACCTTC
CDR3aa: CASSQDGTGLHGYTF

j_gene: TRBJ1-5
d_gene: TRBD1
v_gene: TRBV30
abundance: .
CDR3nt: TGCTGGGCGGGACAGCGCAATCAGCCCCAGCATTTT
CDR3aa: CWAGQRNQPQHF

j_gene: TRBJ2-2
d_gene: TRBD2
v_gene: TRBV29-1
abundance: once
CDR3nt: TGCAGCGCCTCCTTGCTAGCGGGAAACACCGGGGAGCTGTTTTTT
CDR3aa: CSASLLAGNTGELFF

j_gene: TRBJ1-4
d_gene: .
v_gene: TRBV2
abundance: .
CDR3nt: TGTGCCAGCTATTTAGGGAACGGGGTTGAAAAACTGTTTTTT
CDR3aa: CASYLGNGVEKLFF

j_gene: TRBJ2-7
d_gene: .
v_gene: TRBV29-1
abundance: .
CDR3nt: TGCAGCGTTGTGTGGGAGAACCGTGCGGTTTCAGGGGAGCAGTACTTC
CDR3aa: CSVVWENRAVSGEQYF

j_gene: TRBJ2-7
d_gene: .
v_gene: TRBV16
abundance: .
CDR3nt: TGTGCCAGCAGCCAATCGGGCGACTACGAGCAGTACTTC
CDR3aa: CASSQSGDYEQYF

j_gene: TRBJ2-3
d_gene: .
v_gene: TRBV27
abundance: .
CDR3nt: TGTGCCAGCTCTCCCTGGGTGCAGGGCAACACAGATACGCAGTATTTT
CDR3aa: CASSPWVQGNTDTQYF

j_gene: TRBJ2-5
d_gene: .
v_gene: TRBV7-8
abundance: once
CDR3nt: TGTGCCAGCAGCAGCAATCAAGAGACCCAGTACTTC
CDR3aa: CASSSNQETQYF

j_gene: TRBJ2-1
d_gene: .
v_gene: TRBV6-5
abundance: once
CDR3nt: TGTGCCAGCAGTTCGGAGGGAGGCAATGAGCAGTTCTTC
CDR3aa: CASSSEGGNEQFF

j_gene: TRBJ2-7
d_gene: TRBD2
v_gene: TRBV7-9
abundance: .
CDR3nt: TGTGCCAGCAGCTTAGGGATAGCGGGCGAGTCCTACGAGCAGTACTTC
CDR3aa: CASSLGIAGESYEQYF

j_gene: TRBJ2-2
d_gene: TRBD1
v_gene: TRBV5-1
abundance: .
CDR3nt: TGCGCCAGCAGCCGGACAGGGTACACCGGGGAGCTGTTTTTT
CDR3aa: CASSRTGYTGELFF

j_gene: TRBJ2-4
d_gene: .
v_gene: TRBV14
abundance: .
CDR3nt: TGTGCCAGCAGCCAAGAGGTAGACAGCTTGAACTTC
CDR3aa: CASSQEVDSLNF

j_gene: TRBJ2-7
d_gene: .
v_gene: TRBV20-1
abundance: .
CDR3nt: TGCAGTGCTAGTAACGGCGTCGGCGAGCAGTACTTC
CDR3aa: CSASNGVGEQYF

j_gene: TRBJ1-3
d_gene: .
v_gene: TRBV3-1/TRBV3-2
abundance: .
CDR3nt: TGTGCCAGCAGCCAGGCTCGTTGGGGAGGAAACACCATATATTTT
CDR3aa: CASSQARWGGNTIYF

j_gene: TRBJ1-2
d_gene: .
v_gene: TRBV19
abundance: .
CDR3nt: TGTGCCAGTAGTATGGCCCGACAGAGGTCCCACTATGGCTACACCTTC
CDR3aa: CASSMARQRSHYGYTF

j_gene: TRBJ1-4
d_gene: .
v_gene: TRBV9
abundance: .
CDR3nt: TGTGCCAGCAGCGTAGGGATAGCAACTAATGAAAAACTGTTTTTT
CDR3aa: CASSVGIATNEKLFF

j_gene: TRBJ2-5
d_gene: TRBD2
v_gene: TRBV3-1/TRBV3-2
abundance: .
CDR3nt: TGTGCCAGCAGCCAAGAAGGGCGGGGGGCTAGCGGGAGGTTAGAGACCCAGTACTTC
CDR3aa: CASSQEGRGASGRLETQYF

j_gene: TRBJ1-1
d_gene: .
v_gene: TRBV6-5
abundance: .
CDR3nt: TGTGCCAGCAGTTACTCTTCAAGTACTGAAGCTTTCTTT
CDR3aa: CASSYSSSTEAFF

j_gene: TRBJ1-2
d_gene: TRBD1
v_gene: TRBV15
abundance: .
CDR3nt: TGTGCCACCAGCAGAGTGGTCTGGAGGGGGCGGTACTATGGCTACACCTTC
CDR3aa: CATSRVVWRGRYYGYTF

j_gene: TRBJ2-3
d_gene: TRBD1
v_gene: TRBV7-9
abundance: .
CDR3nt: TGTGCCAGCAGCCCCGGACAGGGGGTCGCAAGCACAGATACGCAGTATTTT
CDR3aa: CASSPGQGVASTDTQYF

j_gene: TRBJ2-1
d_gene: .
v_gene: TRBV7-2
abundance: .
CDR3nt: TGTGCCAGCAGCTTTATGGCAGACCCTTTCAATGAGCAGTTCTTC
CDR3aa: CASSFMADPFNEQFF

j_gene: TRBJ2-5
d_gene: TRBD1
v_gene: TRBV28
abundance: .
CDR3nt: TGTGCCAGCAGGAACCTCGGGGCAGGGGGCCGTGAGACCCAGTACTTC
CDR3aa: CASRNLGAGGRETQYF

j_gene: TRBJ1-5
d_gene: TRBD1
v_gene: TRBV28
abundance: .
CDR3nt: TGTGCCAGCGCCCCCGGACAGGGGTTCTATAGCAATCAGCCCCAGCATTTT
CDR3aa: CASAPGQGFYSNQPQHF

j_gene: TRBJ1-1
d_gene: TRBD1
v_gene: TRBV11-3
abundance: .
CDR3nt: TGTGCCAGCAGCTTAGCCGACAGGGGAGGGACTGAAGCTTTCTTT
CDR3aa: CASSLADRGGTEAFF

j_gene: TRBJ1-1
d_gene: .
v_gene: TRBV5-1
abundance: .
CDR3nt: TGCGCCAGCAGCAAGGGTGGGTACACTGAAGCTTTCTTT
CDR3aa: CASSKGGYTEAFF

j_gene: TRBJ2-3
d_gene: TRBD2
v_gene: TRBV7-9
abundance: .
CDR3nt: TGTGCCAGCAGCTTAATTGCGGGCCGGCTAGCGGGAACTTCAGATACGCAGTATTTT
CDR3aa: CASSLIAGRLAGTSDTQYF

j_gene: TRBJ1-1
d_gene: TRBD1
v_gene: TRBV6-2/TRBV6-3
abundance: .
CDR3nt: TGTGCCAGCAGTCCAGGGGGAAAGATGAACACTGAAGCTTTCTTT
CDR3aa: CASSPGGKMNTEAFF

j_gene: TRBJ2-3
d_gene: .
v_gene: TRBV5-1
abundance: .
CDR3nt: TGCGCCAGCAGCCAGGAGGATACGCAGTATTTT
CDR3aa: CASSQEDTQYF